This T cell receptor (beta chain) was sequenced during a study of tumor and adjacent non-tumor tissue in lung cancer (dated by TCRdb to between 2017 and 2018). Study-level background: Patients with adenocarcinoma (around eleven), squamous cell carcinoma (2) and small cell lung cancer (1) were included in the cohort. The roughly 15 patients were aged roughly 30 to 85 years, included 10 men and 5 women, and had TNM stage I to III disease. Sequencing generated a total of approximately 130,000,000 productive TCRbeta reads, averaging approximately 3.8 million reads per sample. Using bulk TCRbeta repertoires from 15 lung cancer patients, the study set lung tumor tissue side by side with matched distant non-tumor lung tissue. TCRbeta CDR3 sequencing was performed on about 30 paired specimens, with one tumor sample and one normal lung sample collected per patient.

The CDR3 starts with the cysteine, ends with the phenylalanine, and has 13 residues. This entry keeps only the CDR3 DNA: 39 bases, framed from base 1. Worth noting for this clonotype: This receptor's antigen is unknown. Germline is not matched at one junction end, which may reflect a read error.

Paper-wide results and their limitations: Only about 15 patients were in the cohort, and the authors stated that larger samples and more detailed clinical data are needed. Significantly higher TCR diversity (inverse Simpson) was observed in tumor tissue than in normal lung tissue (approximately 440 vs 150, P = 0.0075, Mann-Whitney U test). In normal lung, the top 100 clones accounted for a significantly larger cumulative share of the repertoire than in tumor tissue. TCR diversity was significantly higher in younger patients, and greater tumor TCR diversity was associated with shorter overall survival and shorter disease-free survival. Neither the sequencing platform nor unique molecular identifiers are mentioned in the methods. Because peripheral blood was not sequenced, the blood TCRbeta repertoires of the lung cancer patients in the study went unexamined.

RNA was isolated from bulk, unsorted tissue, and RNA quality was assessed with a NanoDrop ND-1000 and an Agilent 2100. Distant non-tumor tissue taken more than 3 cm from the tumor edge was used as the normal lung sample. The donors were newly diagnosed lung cancer patients admitted for thoracic surgery in China from August to November 2014 who had not received prior chemotherapy. Patients who had received previous radiotherapy or chemotherapy, or who had another concurrent cancer, were excluded from the study. Surgical tissue pieces of roughly 1-2.2 cm3 were preserved in RNAlater solution and stored at -80 °C until use. Libraries were built with multiplex PCR. The instrument given in TCRdb is Illumina HiSeq 2500. Following protocols modified from ARM-PCR, the researchers constructed TCRbeta libraries through three rounds of nested PCR with primers (Table S4). Before sequencing, PCR products in the 200-500 bp range were cut out of the gel and cleaned up using the QIAquick gel extraction kit. The paper's data handling went like this. Trimmomatic was used to clean the reads, FLASH was used to merge the reads into complete CDR3 sequences, and MiTCR was used to assign the reads to V(D)J germline segments. Clonal diversity was calculated as the inverse Simpson's index using VDJtools. Productive reads were defined as in-frame sequences without a premature stop codon. The public sequencing data were trimmed at Q25 with fastp and processed into clonotypes with MiXCR by TCRdb, which kept only in-frame beta chains. Rows with one shared CDR3 protein collapse into an entry with the most common genes and DNA. None of the V and J calls come from the authors' own analysis; TCRdb made them. Counted in this sample were 60,000 to 80,000 distinct CDR3 sequences; around 65% of them appeared once. The ten largest clones add up to about a quarter of the sample.

The sequence was collected from a woman aged 45 to 65 with non-small cell lung cancer. Sequenced input: distant non-tumor lung tissue. The chain is made from TRBV12-3 or TRBV12-4 and TRBJ1-5, with the D gene too uncertain to name. The nucleotide sequence is TGTATCAGCAGTTTACGGGAGAATCAACCCCAGCATTTT. The translation is CISSLRENQPQHF.